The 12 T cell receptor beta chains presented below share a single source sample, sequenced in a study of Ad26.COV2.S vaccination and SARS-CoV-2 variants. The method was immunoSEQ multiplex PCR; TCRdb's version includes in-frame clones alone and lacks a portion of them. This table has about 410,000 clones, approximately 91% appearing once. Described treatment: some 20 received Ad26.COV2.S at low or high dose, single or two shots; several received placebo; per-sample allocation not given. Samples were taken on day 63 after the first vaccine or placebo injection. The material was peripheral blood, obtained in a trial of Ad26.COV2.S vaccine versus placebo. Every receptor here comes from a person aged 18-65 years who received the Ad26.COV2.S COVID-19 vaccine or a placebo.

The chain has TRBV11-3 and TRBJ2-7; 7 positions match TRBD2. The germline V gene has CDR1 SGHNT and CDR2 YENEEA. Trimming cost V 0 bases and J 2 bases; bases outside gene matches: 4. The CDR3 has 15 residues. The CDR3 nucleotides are TGTGCCAGCAGCTTAGATGCGGGAGTGACCTACGAGCAGTACTTC. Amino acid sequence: CASSLDAGVTYEQYF.

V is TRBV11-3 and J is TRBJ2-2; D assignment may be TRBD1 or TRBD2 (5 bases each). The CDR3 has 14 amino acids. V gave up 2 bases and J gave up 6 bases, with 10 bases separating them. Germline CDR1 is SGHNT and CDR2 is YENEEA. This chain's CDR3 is CASSLLRGSGELFF. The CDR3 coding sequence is TGTGCCAGCAGCTTATTGAGGGGTTCCGGGGAGCTGTTTTTT.

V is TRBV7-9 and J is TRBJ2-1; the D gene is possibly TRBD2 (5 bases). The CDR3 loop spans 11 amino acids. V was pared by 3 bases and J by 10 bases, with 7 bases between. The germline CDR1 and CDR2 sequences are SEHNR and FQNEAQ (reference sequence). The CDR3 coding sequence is TGTGCCAGCAGCTTCGAGGGCGAGCAGTTCTTC. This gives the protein CASSFEGEQFF.

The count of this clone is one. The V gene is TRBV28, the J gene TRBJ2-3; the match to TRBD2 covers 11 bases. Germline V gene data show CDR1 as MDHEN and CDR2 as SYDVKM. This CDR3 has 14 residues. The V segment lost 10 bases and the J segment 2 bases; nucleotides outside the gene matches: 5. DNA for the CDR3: TGTGCCACGCTAGCGGGAGGTGACACAGATACGCAGTATTTT. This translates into CATLAGGDTDTQYF. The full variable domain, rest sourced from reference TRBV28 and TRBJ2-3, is DVKVTQSSRYLVKRTGEKVFLECVQDMDHENMFWYRQDPGLGLRLIYFSYDVKMKEKGDIPEGYSVSREKKERFSLILESASTNQTSMYLCATLAGGDTDTQYFGPGTRLTVL.

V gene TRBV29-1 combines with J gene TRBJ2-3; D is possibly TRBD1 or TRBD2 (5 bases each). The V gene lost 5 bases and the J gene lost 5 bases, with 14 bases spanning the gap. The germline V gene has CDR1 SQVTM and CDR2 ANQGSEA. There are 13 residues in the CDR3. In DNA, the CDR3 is TGCAGCGTTTCCGGGACGACCATAGATACGCAGTATTTT. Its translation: CSVSGTTIDTQYF.

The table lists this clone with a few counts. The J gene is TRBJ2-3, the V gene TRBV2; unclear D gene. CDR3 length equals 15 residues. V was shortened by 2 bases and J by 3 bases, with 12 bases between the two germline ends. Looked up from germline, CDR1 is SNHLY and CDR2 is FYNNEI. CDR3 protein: CASSELGAGTDTQYF. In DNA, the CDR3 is TGTGCCAGCAGTGAACTAGGTGCTGGGACAGATACGCAGTATTTT.

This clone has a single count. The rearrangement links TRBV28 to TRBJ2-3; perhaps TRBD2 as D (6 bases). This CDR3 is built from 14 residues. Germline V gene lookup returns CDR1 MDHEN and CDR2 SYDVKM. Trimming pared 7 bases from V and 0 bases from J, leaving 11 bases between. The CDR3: CASTIAGSTDTQYF. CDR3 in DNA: TGTGCCAGCACCATCGCGGGGAGCACAGATACGCAGTATTTT.

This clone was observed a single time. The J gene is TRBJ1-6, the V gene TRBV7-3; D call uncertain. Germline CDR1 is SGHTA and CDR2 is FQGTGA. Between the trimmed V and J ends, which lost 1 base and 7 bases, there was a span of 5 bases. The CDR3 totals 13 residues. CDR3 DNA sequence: TGTGCCAGCAGCTTAAATAGGAATTCACCCCTCCACTTT. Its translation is CASSLNRNSPLHF.

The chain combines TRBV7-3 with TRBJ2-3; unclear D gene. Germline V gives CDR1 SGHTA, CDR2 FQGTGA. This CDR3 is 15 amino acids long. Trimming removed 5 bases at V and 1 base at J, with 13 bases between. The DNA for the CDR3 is TGTGCCAGCAGCCCCAACGGTCAGGGCACAGATACGCAGTATTTT. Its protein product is CASSPNGQGTDTQYF.

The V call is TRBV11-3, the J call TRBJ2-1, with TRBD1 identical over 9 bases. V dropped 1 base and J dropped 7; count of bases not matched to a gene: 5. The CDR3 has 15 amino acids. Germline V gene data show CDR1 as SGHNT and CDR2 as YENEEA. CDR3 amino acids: CASSLAGTGLNEQFF. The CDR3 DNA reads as TGTGCCAGCAGCTTAGCGGGGACAGGGCTTAATGAGCAGTTCTTC.

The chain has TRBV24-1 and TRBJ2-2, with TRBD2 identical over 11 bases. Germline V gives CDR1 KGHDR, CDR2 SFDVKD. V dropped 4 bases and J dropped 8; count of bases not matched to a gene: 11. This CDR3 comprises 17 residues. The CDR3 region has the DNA TGTGCCACCAGTGACCCCTTAGCGGGAGGGCCGAAAGGGGAGCTGTTTTTT. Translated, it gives CATSDPLAGGPKGELFF.

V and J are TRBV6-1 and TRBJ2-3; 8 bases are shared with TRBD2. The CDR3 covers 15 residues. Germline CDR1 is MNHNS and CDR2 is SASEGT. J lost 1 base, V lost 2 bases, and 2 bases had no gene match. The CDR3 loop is CASSEPGGGTDTQYF. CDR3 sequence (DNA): TGTGCCAGCAGTGAACCGGGAGGGGGCACAGATACGCAGTATTTT.